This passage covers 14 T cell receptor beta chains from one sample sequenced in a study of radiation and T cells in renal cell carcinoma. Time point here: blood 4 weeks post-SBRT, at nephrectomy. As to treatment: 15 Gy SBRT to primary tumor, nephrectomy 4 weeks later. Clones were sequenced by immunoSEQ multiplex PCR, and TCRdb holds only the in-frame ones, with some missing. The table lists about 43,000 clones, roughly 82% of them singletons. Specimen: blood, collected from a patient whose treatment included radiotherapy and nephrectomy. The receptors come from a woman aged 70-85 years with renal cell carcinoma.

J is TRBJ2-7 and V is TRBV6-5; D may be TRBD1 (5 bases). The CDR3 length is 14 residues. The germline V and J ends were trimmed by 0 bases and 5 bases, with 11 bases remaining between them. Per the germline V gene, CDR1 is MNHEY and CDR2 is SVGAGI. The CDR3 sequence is CASSYSAGLNEQYF. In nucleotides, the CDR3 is TGTGCCAGCAGTTACTCGGCAGGGTTAAACGAGCAGTACTTC.

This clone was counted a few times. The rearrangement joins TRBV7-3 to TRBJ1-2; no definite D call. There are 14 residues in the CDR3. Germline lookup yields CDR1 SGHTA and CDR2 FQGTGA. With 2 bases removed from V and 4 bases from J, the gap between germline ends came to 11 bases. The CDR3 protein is CASSLGMTGYGYTF. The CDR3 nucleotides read TGTGCCAGCAGCTTAGGGATGACGGGCTATGGCTACACCTTC.

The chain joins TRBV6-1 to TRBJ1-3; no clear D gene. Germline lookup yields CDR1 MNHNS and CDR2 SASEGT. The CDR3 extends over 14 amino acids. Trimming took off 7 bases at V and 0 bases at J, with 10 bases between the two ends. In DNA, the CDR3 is TGTGCCAGCACCGGCGCGGTCTCTGGAAACACCATATATTTT. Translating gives CASTGAVSGNTIYF.

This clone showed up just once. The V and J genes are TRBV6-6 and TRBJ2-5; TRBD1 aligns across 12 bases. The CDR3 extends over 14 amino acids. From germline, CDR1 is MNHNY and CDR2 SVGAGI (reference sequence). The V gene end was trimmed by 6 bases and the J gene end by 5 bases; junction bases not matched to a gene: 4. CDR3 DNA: TGTGCCAGCAGACCGGGACAGGGGGCCGAGACCCAGTACTTC. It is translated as CASRPGQGAETQYF.

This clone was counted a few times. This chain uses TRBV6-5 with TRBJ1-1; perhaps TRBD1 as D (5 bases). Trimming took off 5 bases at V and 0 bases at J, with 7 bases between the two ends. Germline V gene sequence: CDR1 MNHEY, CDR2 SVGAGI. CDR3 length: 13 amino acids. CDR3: CASSGTVNTEAFF. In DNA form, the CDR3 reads TGTGCCAGCAGTGGGACGGTGAACACTGAAGCTTTCTTT.

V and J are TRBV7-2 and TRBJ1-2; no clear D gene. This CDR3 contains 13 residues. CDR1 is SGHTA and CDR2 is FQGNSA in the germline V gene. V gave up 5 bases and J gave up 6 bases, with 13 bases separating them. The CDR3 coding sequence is TGTGCCAGCAGCCGCAGTTCAACCCATGGCTACACCTTC. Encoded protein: CASSRSSTHGYTF.

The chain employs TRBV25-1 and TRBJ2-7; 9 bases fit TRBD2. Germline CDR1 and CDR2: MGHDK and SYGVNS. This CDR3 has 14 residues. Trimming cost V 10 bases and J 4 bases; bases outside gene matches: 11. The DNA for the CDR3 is TGTGCCACCTCCCCGAGCGGGGGGAAGTACGAGCAGTACTTC. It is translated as CATSPSGGKYEQYF.

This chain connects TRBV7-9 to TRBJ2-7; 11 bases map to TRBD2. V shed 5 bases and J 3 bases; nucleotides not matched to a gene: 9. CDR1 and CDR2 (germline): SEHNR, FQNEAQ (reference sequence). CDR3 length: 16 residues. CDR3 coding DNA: TGTGCCAGCAGCCCGACTCTAGCGGGAGGTCGCTACGAGCAGTACTTC. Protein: CASSPTLAGGRYEQYF.

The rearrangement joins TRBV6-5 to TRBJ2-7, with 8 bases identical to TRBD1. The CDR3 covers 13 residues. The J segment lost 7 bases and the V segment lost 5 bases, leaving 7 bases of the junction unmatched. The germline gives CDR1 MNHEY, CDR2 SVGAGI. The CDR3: CASSPTGAGEQYF. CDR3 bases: TGTGCCAGCAGTCCGACAGGGGCGGGGGAGCAGTACTTC.

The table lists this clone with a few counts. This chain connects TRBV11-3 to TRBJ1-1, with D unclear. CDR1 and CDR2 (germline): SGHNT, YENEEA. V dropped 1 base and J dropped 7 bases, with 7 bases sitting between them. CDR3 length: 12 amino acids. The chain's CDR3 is CASSLGGGEAFF. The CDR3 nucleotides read TGTGCCAGCAGCTTAGGAGGTGGTGAAGCTTTCTTT. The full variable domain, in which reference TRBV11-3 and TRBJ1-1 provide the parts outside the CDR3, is EAGVVQSPRYKIIEKKQPVAFWCNPISGHNTLYWYLQNLGQGPELLIRYENEEAVDDSQLPKDRFSAERLKGVDSTLKIQPAELGDSAVYLCASSLGGGEAFFGQGTRLTVV.

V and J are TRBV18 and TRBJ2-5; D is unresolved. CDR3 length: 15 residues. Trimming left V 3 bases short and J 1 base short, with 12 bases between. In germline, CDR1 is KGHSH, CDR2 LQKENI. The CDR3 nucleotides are TGTGCCAGCTCACCCTCGTCCCAGTTCCAAGAGACCCAGTACTTC. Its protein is CASSPSSQFQETQYF. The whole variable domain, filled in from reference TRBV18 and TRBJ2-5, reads NAGVMQNPRHLVRRRGQEARLRCSPMKGHSHVYWYRQLPEEGLKFMVYLQKENIIDESGMPKERFSAEFPKEGPSILRIQQVVRGDSAAYFCASSPSSQFQETQYFGPGTRLLVL.

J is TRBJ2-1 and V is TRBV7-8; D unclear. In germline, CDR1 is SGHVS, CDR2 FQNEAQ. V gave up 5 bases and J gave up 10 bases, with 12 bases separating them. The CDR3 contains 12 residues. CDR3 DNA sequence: TGTGCCAGCAGCCTCCGACTGGTGGAGCAGTTCTTC. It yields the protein CASSLRLVEQFF.

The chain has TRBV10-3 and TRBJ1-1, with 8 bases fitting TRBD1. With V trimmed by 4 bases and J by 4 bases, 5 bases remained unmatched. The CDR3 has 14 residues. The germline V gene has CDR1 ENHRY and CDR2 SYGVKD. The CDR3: CAISGQGRSTEAFF. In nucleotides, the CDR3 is TGTGCCATCAGTGGACAGGGGCGCAGCACTGAAGCTTTCTTT.

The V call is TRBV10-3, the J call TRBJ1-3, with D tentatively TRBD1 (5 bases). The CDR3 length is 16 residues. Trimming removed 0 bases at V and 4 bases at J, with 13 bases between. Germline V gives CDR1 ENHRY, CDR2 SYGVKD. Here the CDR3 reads CAISESGDYGGNTIYF. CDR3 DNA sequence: TGTGCCATCAGTGAGTCCGGGGACTACGGCGGAAACACCATATATTTT.